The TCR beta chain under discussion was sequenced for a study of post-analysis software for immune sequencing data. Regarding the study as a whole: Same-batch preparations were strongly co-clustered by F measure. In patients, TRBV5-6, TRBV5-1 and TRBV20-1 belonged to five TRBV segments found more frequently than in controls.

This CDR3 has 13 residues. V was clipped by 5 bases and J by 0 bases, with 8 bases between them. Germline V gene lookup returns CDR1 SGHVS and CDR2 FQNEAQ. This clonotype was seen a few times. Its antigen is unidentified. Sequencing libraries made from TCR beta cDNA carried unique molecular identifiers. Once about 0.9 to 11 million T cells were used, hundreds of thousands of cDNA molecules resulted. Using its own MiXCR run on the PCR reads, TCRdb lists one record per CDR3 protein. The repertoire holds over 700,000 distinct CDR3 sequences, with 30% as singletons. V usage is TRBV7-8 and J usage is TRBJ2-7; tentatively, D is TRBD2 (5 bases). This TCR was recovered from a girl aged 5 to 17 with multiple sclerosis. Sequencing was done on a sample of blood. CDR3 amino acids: CASSGEYSYEQYF. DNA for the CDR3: TGTGCCAGCAGCGGGGAGTACTCCTACGAGCAGTACTTC.